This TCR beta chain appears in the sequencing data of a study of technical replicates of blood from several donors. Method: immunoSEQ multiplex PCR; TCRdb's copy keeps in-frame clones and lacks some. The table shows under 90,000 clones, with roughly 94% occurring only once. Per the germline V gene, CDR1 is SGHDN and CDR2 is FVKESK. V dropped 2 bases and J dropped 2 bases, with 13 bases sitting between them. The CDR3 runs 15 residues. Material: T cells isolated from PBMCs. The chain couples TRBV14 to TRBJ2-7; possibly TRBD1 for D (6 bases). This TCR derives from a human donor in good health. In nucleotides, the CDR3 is TGTGCCAGCAGCCAACCCACCGGGACAACCTACGAGCAGTACTTC. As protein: CASSQPTGTTYEQYF.